Below are 28 T cell receptor beta chains sequenced from a single sample in a study of control samples from healthy donors and cancer patients. Profiled with immunoSEQ multiplex PCR; TCRdb holds only in-frame clones, not every one. The sample lists tens of thousands of clones; around 87% were seen once. Sequencing used PBMCs. The receptors stem from a woman in her sixties with lung cancer.

This rearrangement joins TRBV11-2 to TRBJ1-6, with D hard to call. Trimming cost V 2 bases and J 7 bases, with 6 bases left between them. The CDR3 length is 13 residues. Per the germline V gene, CDR1 is SGHAT and CDR2 is FQNNGV. CDR3 DNA: TGTGCCAGCAGCTTAAGCCCCAATTCACCCCTCCACTTT. Encoded protein: CASSLSPNSPLHF.

The chain employs TRBV6-5 and TRBJ1-5; D is uncertain. In germline, CDR1 is MNHEY, CDR2 SVGAGI. This CDR3 region has 15 residues. Between the trimmed V and J ends, which lost 2 bases and 0 bases, there was a span of 8 bases. This CDR3 reads CASSYNRNSNQPQHF. CDR3 coding DNA: TGTGCCAGCAGTTACAATCGGAATAGCAATCAGCCCCAGCATTTT.

This clone showed up many times. This rearrangement joins TRBV4-2 to TRBJ1-5, with D unclear. This CDR3 region has 15 residues. V lost 0 bases to trimming and J lost 8 bases, with 14 bases between them. Per germline, CDR1 LGHNA and CDR2 YNFKEQ. The CDR3 DNA reads TGTGCCAGCAGCCAAGATCTTAACGTTGGGGAGCCCCAGCATTTT. Translated, it gives CASSQDLNVGEPQHF.

The V gene is TRBV5-5, the J gene TRBJ2-3; D may be TRBD2 (6 bases). The ends were cut back, 0 bases at V and 1 base at J, with 6 bases in the middle. CDR1 SGHKS and CDR2 YYEKEE come from the germline V gene (reference sequence). The length of the CDR3 is 14 residues. The CDR3 region has the DNA TGTGCCAGCAGCTTGGCTAGCGGCACAGATACGCAGTATTTT. It translates to CASSLASGTDTQYF.

The gene calls are TRBV2 and TRBJ2-1; the D is unclear. CDR1 SNHLY and CDR2 FYNNEI come from the germline V gene. The CDR3 consists of 11 residues. The V end was cut by 2 bases, the J end by 7 bases, with 3 bases between. CDR3 nucleotides: TGTGCCAGCAGTGAACATAATGAGCAGTTCTTC. Translation: CASSEHNEQFF.

The DNA for the CDR3 is TGCGCCAGCAGCTTGGTCGGGGGGAACACAGATACGCAGTATTTT. Translated, it gives CASSLVGGNTDTQYF. V is TRBV5-1 and J is TRBJ2-3; 7 nucleotides agree with TRBD2. V shed 0 bases, J shed 2 bases, and the junction held 3 bases outside the gene matches. This CDR3 contains 15 residues. Germline lookup yields CDR1 SGHRS and CDR2 YFSETQ. The full variable domain, with the rest looked up from reference TRBV5-1 and TRBJ2-3, is KAGVTQTPRYLIKTRGQQVTLSCSPISGHRSVSWYQQTPGQGLQFLFEYFSETQRNKGNFPGRFSGRQFSNSRSEMNVSTLELGDSALYLCASSLVGGNTDTQYFGPGTRLTVL.

Concerning this clone: The junction and the germline gene differ at one end; a read error may be behind it. The rearrangement uses TRBV15 and TRBJ1-4; the D is unclear. This CDR3 has 14 amino acids. Germline V gene data show CDR1 as LNHNV and CDR2 as YYDKDF (reference sequence). This CDR3 reads CATTRRATNEKLFF. The CDR3 DNA follows: TGTGCCACCACCAGACGCGCAACTAATGAAAAACTGTTTTTT.

This chain links TRBV14 with TRBJ1-6; no clear D. Trimming cost V 4 bases and J 0 bases, with 13 bases left between them. The CDR3 is 17 residues long. Germline V CDR1 and CDR2: SGHDN, FVKESK. The CDR3 DNA reads as TGTGCCAGCAGCCGTGCGGGATCTAGCTCCTATAATTCACCCCTCCACTTT. Translating gives CASSRAGSSSYNSPLHF.

V gene TRBV6-6 combines with J gene TRBJ1-1; D remains unclear. CDR1 and CDR2 (germline): MNHNY, SVGAGI (reference sequence). Trimming took off 4 bases at V and 4 bases at J, with 4 bases between the two ends. The CDR3 loop spans 11 amino acids. The CDR3 is CASSLVTEAFF. The CDR3, as DNA: TGTGCCAGCAGTTTGGTCACTGAAGCTTTCTTT.

The chain couples TRBV14 to TRBJ1-6, with TRBD1 identical over 10 bases. Germline trimming cut 4 bases from V and 6 bases from J; bases unmatched to any gene: 0. The CDR3 consists of 14 residues. Germline V gene data show CDR1 as SGHDN and CDR2 as FVKESK. The CDR3: CASSRDRGNSPLHF. Written as DNA, the CDR3 is TGTGCCAGCAGCCGGGACAGGGGTAATTCACCCCTCCACTTT.

The chain couples TRBV10-3 to TRBJ1-1; D unresolved. Trimming removed 0 bases at V and 7 bases at J, with 9 bases between. The germline gives CDR1 ENHRY, CDR2 SYGVKD. This CDR3 has 13 amino acids. CDR3 in amino acids: CAISESGVHEAFF. The CDR3 DNA is TGTGCCATCAGTGAGTCCGGGGTCCATGAAGCTTTCTTT.

The chain combines TRBV19 with TRBJ2-3; no firm D call. Germline CDR1 and CDR2: LNHDA and SQIVND (reference sequence). This CDR3 comprises 13 residues. Trimming stripped 7 bases from V and 1 base from J, with 9 bases between. The chain's CDR3 is CASTPRGTDTQYF. CDR3 DNA: TGTGCCAGTACCCCCCGGGGCACAGATACGCAGTATTTT.

This clone was counted only a few times. Additional DNA sequences in this sample encode the identical CDR3. The rearrangement uses TRBV19 and TRBJ2-1; TRBD2 matches at 12 bases. CDR3 length: 15 amino acids. V lost 7 bases, J lost 1 base, and 2 bases stayed unmatched. The V gene's germline CDR1 is LNHDA and CDR2 SQIVND (reference sequence). For the CDR3, the DNA is TGTGCCAGTACGCTAGCGGGAGGGTCCTACAATGAGCAGTTCTTC. This translates into CASTLAGGSYNEQFF.

V is TRBV2 and J is TRBJ1-3; D ambiguous. V lost 11 bases and J lost 8, with 16 bases in between. This CDR3 contains 12 residues. The germline V gene encodes CDR1 SNHLY and CDR2 FYNNEI. CDR3 residues: CADSQYSDTIYF. CDR3 nucleotide sequence: TGTGCCGACTCTCAATACTCGGACACCATATATTTT.

The rearrangement joins TRBV3-1 (or the pseudogene TRBV3-2) to TRBJ1-3; D gene uncertain. The CDR3 has 15 residues. Trimming took off 1 base at V and 0 bases at J, with 7 bases between the two ends. Germline values: CDR1 LGHDT, CDR2 YNNKEL (reference sequence). In nucleotides, the CDR3 is TGTGCCAGCAGCCAAGGACTTACCTCTGGAAACACCATATATTTT. Translating gives CASSQGLTSGNTIYF.

The chain combines TRBV5-4 with TRBJ2-3; TRBD1 is a possible D gene (5 bases). V was shortened by 5 bases and J by 6 bases, with 16 bases between the two germline ends. This CDR3 is built from 14 residues. CDR1 and CDR2 from the germline V gene are SGHNT and YYREEE (reference sequence). CDR3 region: CASSLPRQSDTQYF. Here the CDR3 DNA reads TGTGCCAGCAGTTTGCCCCGACAGTCCGATACGCAGTATTTT. The full variable domain, completed using reference TRBV5-4 and TRBJ2-3, is ETGVTQSPTHLIKTRGQQVTLRCSSQSGHNTVSWYQQALGQGPQFIFQYYREEENGRGNFPPRFSGLQFPNYSSELNVNALELDDSALYLCASSLPRQSDTQYFGPGTRLTVL.

The count of this clone is one. V gene TRBV20-1 combines with J gene TRBJ1-1, with D hard to call. The CDR3 sequence is 10 residues long. Germline V gene sequence: CDR1 DFQATT, CDR2 SNEGSKA (reference sequence). V was cut by 1 base and J by 7 bases, with 4 bases left in between. The CDR3 sequence: CSARGSEAFF. The CDR3 DNA sequence: TGCAGTGCTAGAGGAAGTGAAGCTTTCTTT.

A note on this clone: A junction end diverges from the germline sequence, so it may reflect a read error. The V gene is TRBV7-7, the J gene TRBJ2-7; perhaps TRBD1 as D (5 bases). Germline CDR1 and CDR2: SSHAT and FNYEAQ (reference sequence). The CDR3 extends over 15 amino acids. The CDR3 region is CASSLGAGSIYEQYF. The DNA for the CDR3 is TGTGCTAGCAGCTTAGGGGCAGGCAGTATCTACGAGCAGTACTTC.

The chain employs TRBV5-1 and TRBJ2-7, with a tentative D call TRBD1 (6 bases). Germline V gene data show CDR1 as SGHRS and CDR2 as YFSETQ. The ends were cut back, 5 bases at V and 4 bases at J, with 13 bases in the middle. The CDR3 has 13 residues. CDR3 residues: CASSLTGRYEQYF. Written as DNA, the CDR3 is TGCGCCAGCAGTTTGACAGGCCGATACGAGCAGTACTTC.

The rearrangement links TRBV19 to TRBJ2-1; D remains unclear. CDR3 length equals 13 residues. Trimming took 3 bases from V and 4 from J, leaving 7 bases between them. The germline CDR1 and CDR2 sequences are LNHDA and SQIVND (reference sequence). The CDR3 region is CASSMWRYNEQFF. The CDR3 coding sequence is TGTGCCAGTAGTATGTGGCGGTACAATGAGCAGTTCTTC.

The CDR3 region is CASRVGTGWFQPQHF. In DNA form, the CDR3 reads TGTGCCAGCAGGGTTGGGACAGGGTGGTTTCAGCCCCAGCATTTT. This chain joins TRBV27 and TRBJ1-5, with 9 bases that match TRBD1. The V gene end was trimmed by 6 bases and the J gene end by 6 bases; junction bases not matched to a gene: 9. CDR1 MNHEY and CDR2 SMNVEV come from the germline V gene (reference sequence). The CDR3 contains 15 residues.

The CDR3 region has the DNA TGTGCCAGCAGTTACCATATTGCGGGAGACTACAATGAGCAGTTCTTC. Encoded protein: CASSYHIAGDYNEQFF. The rearrangement uses TRBV6-5 and TRBJ2-1, with 7 bases matching TRBD2. Germline V gene lookup returns CDR1 MNHEY and CDR2 SVGAGI. The CDR3 covers 16 residues. The V and J ends lost 2 bases and 3 bases, in that order; junction bases with no gene match: 7.

The genes are TRBV11-2 and TRBJ1-2; perhaps TRBD1 as D (5 bases). The CDR3 has 14 residues. The V and J ends lost 5 bases and 6 bases respectively, with 16 bases between them. Germline CDR1 and CDR2: SGHAT and FQNNGV. The CDR3 sequence is CASSTLDIRHGYTF. DNA for the CDR3: TGTGCCAGCAGCACGCTGGACATAAGACATGGCTACACCTTC.

The chain joins TRBV6-5 to TRBJ2-7; TRBD1 matches 10 bases. In germline, CDR1 is MNHEY, CDR2 SVGAGI. The CDR3 covers 15 residues. The V segment lost 4 bases and the J segment 2 bases; nucleotides outside the gene matches: 5. CDR3 residues: CASSLTGTGAYEQYF. The CDR3 DNA sequence: TGTGCCAGCAGTTTAACCGGGACAGGGGCCTACGAGCAGTACTTC.

V gene TRBV5-4 combines with J gene TRBJ1-4; TRBD1 aligns across 9 bases. Germline CDR1 is SGHNT and CDR2 is YYREEE (reference sequence). The CDR3 contains 15 residues. Losses at the gene ends were 0 bases for V and 3 bases for J; bases not matched to a gene: 0. In DNA, the CDR3 is TGTGCCAGCAGCTTGGGGACAGGGGCTAATGAAAAACTGTTTTTT. Translating it yields CASSLGTGANEKLFF.

This chain uses TRBV29-1 with TRBJ2-7; the D gene is possibly TRBD1 (7 bases). The CDR3 spans 12 residues. Germline V gives CDR1 SQVTM, CDR2 ANQGSEA. Trimming pared 4 bases from V and 2 bases from J, leaving 9 bases between. In DNA, the CDR3 is TGCAGCGTTGTCAGGGGGGCCTACGAGCAGTACTTC. It codes for CSVVRGAYEQYF.

This chain joins TRBV28 and TRBJ1-1; D is possibly TRBD1 (5 bases). CDR1 MDHEN and CDR2 SYDVKM come from the germline V gene. This CDR3 comprises 14 residues. Trimming took 2 bases from V and 4 from J, leaving 11 bases between them. The CDR3 DNA reads as TGTGCCAGCAGTTTAGGGGGAGGAGGCACTGAAGCTTTCTTT. Protein product: CASSLGGGGTEAFF.

The V call is TRBV5-8, the J call TRBJ1-4, with TRBD1 as a possible D gene (5 bases). The CDR3 length is 16 residues. Germline assignment: CDR1 SGHTS and CDR2 YDEGEE. With 4 bases removed from V and 2 bases from J, the gap between germline ends came to 15 bases. The CDR3 protein is CASSRGRGKTNEKLFF. The CDR3 bases are TGTGCCAGCAGCCGGGGAAGGGGAAAGACTAATGAAAAACTGTTTTTT.